Below, 27 T cell receptor beta chains from the same sample are listed, as sequenced in a study of shared clonotypes between healthy human individuals. Profiled with immunoSEQ multiplex PCR; TCRdb holds only in-frame clones, not every one. The sample shows over 850,000 clones, about 84% of them seen only once. Sequenced: memory CD4+ T cells from PBMCs. This sample's subset: CD45RA-negative fraction. The receptors were sampled from a man aged 18 to 35 in good health. Some clones in this sample may be carry-over from other donors' samples.

The chain is built from TRBV6-6 and TRBJ1-5; no clear D. CDR1 is MNHNY, CDR2 SVGAGI, per germline (reference sequence). This CDR3 is 11 amino acids long. Deletions cut 5 bases from V and 9 bases from J, with 8 bases between. For the CDR3, the DNA is TGTGCCAGCAGTGCTCCCGGGCCCCAGCATTTT. Amino acid sequence: CASSAPGPQHF.

As concerns this clone: This may stem from a read error, because a much larger clone lies one nucleotide away. The identical CDR3 is also encoded by other nucleotide sequences in the sample. The chain is built from TRBV7-2 and TRBJ2-7; D is ambiguous. Looked up from germline, CDR1 is SGHTA and CDR2 is FQGNSA. This CDR3 region has 11 residues. Trimming removed 5 bases from V and 3 bases from J, with 5 bases in between. DNA for the CDR3: TGTGCCAGCAGCAGCTACTACGAGCAGTACTTC. Translation gives CASSSYYEQYF.

As to this clone: A read error is the likely source, as a far larger clone sits one nucleotide away. The chain uses TRBV30 and TRBJ2-5; D is unresolved. Judging by the DNA end, TRBJ2-7 fits better; the J call may be wrong. The CDR3 extends over 13 amino acids. CDR1 is GTSNPN and CDR2 is SVGIG in the germline V gene (reference sequence). The CDR3 spells CVWSGLVSYEQYF. The CDR3 nucleotides are TGTGTCTGGAGTGGCCTAGTCTCCTACGAGCAGTACTTC.

This clone was observed a single time. The chain couples TRBV28 to TRBJ2-1; 7 positions match TRBD2. Trimming at V came to 3 bases and at J to 1 base, leaving 9 bases not matched to a gene. This CDR3 comprises 17 residues. Germline loops: CDR1 MDHEN, CDR2 SYDVKM. CDR3 amino acids: CASSFLHGGGSYNEQFF. CDR3 DNA sequence: TGTGCCAGCAGTTTTCTCCATGGGGGAGGGTCCTACAATGAGCAGTTCTTC.

This clone appeared once. This rearrangement joins TRBV6-1 to TRBJ1-2, with 9 bases matching TRBD1. V was clipped by 4 bases and J by 3 bases; unmatched bases: 6. The CDR3 has 15 amino acids. Germline V gene data show CDR1 as MNHNS and CDR2 as SASEGT. Written as DNA, the CDR3 is TGTGCCAGCAGTGTAGGCGACAGGGGGTACTATGGCTACACCTTC. Its protein is CASSVGDRGYYGYTF.

The genes are TRBV5-1 and TRBJ1-2; D not certain. V was pared by 6 bases and J by 4 bases, with 16 bases between. This CDR3 spans 14 amino acids. Germline V gene sequence: CDR1 SGHRS, CDR2 YFSETQ. CDR3 DNA sequence: TGCGCCAGCACCATCTCGACCGGCCTCTATGGCTACACCTTC. Protein: CASTISTGLYGYTF.

The chain combines TRBV30 with TRBJ2-7; D uncertain. The CDR3 contains 11 residues. The V and J ends lost 0 bases and 5 bases respectively, with 5 bases between them. Looked up from germline, CDR1 is GTSNPN and CDR2 is SVGIG (reference sequence). This chain's CDR3 is CAWSVWDEQYF. CDR3 nucleotides: TGTGCCTGGAGTGTTTGGGACGAGCAGTACTTC.

The chain is built from TRBV9 and TRBJ1-1, with D perhaps TRBD1 (5 bases). The CDR3 contains 18 residues. V lost 0 bases and J lost 3, with 21 bases in between. Germline CDR1 and CDR2: SGDLS and YYNGEE. In DNA form, the CDR3 reads TGTGCCAGCAGCGTAGCCTTAACCCCGGTACCGGGGGACACTGAAGCTTTCTTT. This sequence encodes CASSVALTPVPGDTEAFF.

The chain links TRBV28 to TRBJ2-7; 8 bases align to TRBD1. V was pared by 6 bases and J by 9 bases, with 19 bases of the junction left unmatched. This CDR3 contains 16 residues. CDR1 is MDHEN, CDR2 SYDVKM, per germline. CDR3 amino acids: CASRSSRGRLQTRQYF. The CDR3 DNA follows: TGTGCCAGCAGGTCTAGCAGGGGGCGCCTCCAGACGAGGCAGTACTTC. The whole variable domain, remainder taken from reference TRBV28 and TRBJ2-7, is DVKVTQSSRYLVKRTGEKVFLECVQDMDHENMFWYRQDPGLGLRLIYFSYDVKMKEKGDIPEGYSVSREKKERFSLILESASTNQTSMYLCASRSSRGRLQTRQYFGPGTRLTVT.

This clone was found a few times. A much larger clonotype is one base distant, so this may be a read error. Other DNA sequences from this sample encode an identical CDR3 as well. J is TRBJ1-5 and V is TRBV30; D remains unclear. The CDR3 length is 13 residues. V was clipped by 0 bases and J by 1 base, with 4 bases between them. Germline V gene lookup returns CDR1 GTSNPN and CDR2 SVGIG (reference sequence). The CDR3 reads CAWSVRSNQPQHF. The CDR3 coding sequence is TGTGCCTGGAGTGTACGAAGCAATCAGCCCCAGCATTTT.

The chain is built from TRBV7-9 and TRBJ2-7, with D perhaps matching TRBD2 (5 bases). The germline V gene encodes CDR1 SEHNR and CDR2 FQNEAQ (reference sequence). The V and J ends lost 3 bases and 0 bases respectively, with 9 bases between them. There are 14 residues in the CDR3. The CDR3 DNA sequence: TGTGCCAGCAGCTTGAGAGCGGCCTCCTACGAGCAGTACTTC. Encoded protein: CASSLRAASYEQYF.

The CDR3 reads CASTTQRAGLRPDEQYF. CDR3 coding DNA: TGTGCCAGTACCACCCAAAGGGCGGGACTACGCCCCGACGAGCAGTACTTC. The chain employs TRBV19 and TRBJ2-7; the match to TRBD2 covers 7 bases. J lost 5 bases, V lost 7 bases, and 20 bases had no gene match. Germline CDR1 reads LNHDA; CDR2 reads SQIVND (reference sequence). The CDR3 extends over 17 amino acids.

The chain has TRBV28 and TRBJ2-4, with 9 bases that match TRBD1. Germline CDR1 reads MDHEN; CDR2 reads SYDVKM. There are 13 residues in the CDR3. Trimming cost V 8 bases and J 8 bases; bases outside gene matches: 7. CDR3 bases: TGTGCCAGCCGACAGGGGGGATCAGACATTCAGTACTTC. It is translated as CASRQGGSDIQYF.

This clone was seen more than once but under ten times. The rearrangement joins TRBV5-1 to TRBJ2-5; 10 nucleotides align to TRBD1. Germline loops: CDR1 SGHRS, CDR2 YFSETQ. V was clipped by 0 bases and J by 5 bases; unmatched bases: 13. The CDR3 covers 18 residues. Here the CDR3 reads CASSLDAGDRGLPETQYF. The CDR3 nucleotides are TGCGCCAGCAGCTTGGATGCGGGGGACAGGGGCCTACCGGAGACCCAGTACTTC.

The DNA for the CDR3 is TGTGCCAGTAGTATCCCTTTGGGGCAGAGCTACGAGCAGTACTTC. Protein: CASSIPLGQSYEQYF. V is TRBV19 and J is TRBJ2-7; D is possibly TRBD1 (5 bases). The V and J ends lost 3 bases and 3 bases respectively, with 15 bases between them. The germline V gene has CDR1 LNHDA and CDR2 SQIVND (reference sequence). The CDR3 is 15 residues long. Full variable domain (rest looked up from reference TRBV19 and TRBJ2-7): DGGITQSPKYLFRKEGQNVTLSCEQNLNHDAMYWYRQDPGQGLRLIYYSQIVNDFQKGDIAEGYSVSREKKESFPLTVTSAQKNPTAFYLCASSIPLGQSYEQYFGPGTRLTVT.

As concerns this clone: The sample carries other DNA sequences with the same CDR3. The rearrangement links TRBV28 to TRBJ1-1; D uncertain. CDR3 length: 13 amino acids. Germline V gives CDR1 MDHEN, CDR2 SYDVKM. Trimming removed 5 bases from V and 2 bases from J, with 9 bases in between. This CDR3 is CASSETPNTEAFF. For the CDR3, the DNA is TGTGCCAGCAGTGAAACACCTAACACTGAAGCTTTCTTT. The full variable domain, with the rest looked up from reference TRBV28 and TRBJ1-1, is DVKVTQSSRYLVKRTGEKVFLECVQDMDHENMFWYRQDPGLGLRLIYFSYDVKMKEKGDIPEGYSVSREKKERFSLILESASTNQTSMYLCASSETPNTEAFFGQGTRLTVV.

Only one count was recorded for this clone. The chain employs TRBV5-1 and TRBJ2-7, with 7 bases lining up with TRBD1. Germline values: CDR1 SGHRS, CDR2 YFSETQ. V lost 2 bases to trimming and J lost 4 bases; unmatched junction nucleotides: 3. The CDR3 covers 13 residues. The CDR3 is CASSFTGQYEQYF. Written as DNA, the CDR3 is TGCGCCAGCAGCTTCACGGGACAGTACGAGCAGTACTTC.

A note on this clone: The junction and the germline gene differ at one end; a read error may be behind it. This chain connects TRBV18 to TRBJ1-3; 8 bases align to TRBD1. The germline V gene has CDR1 KGHSH and CDR2 LQKENI. The CDR3 consists of 17 residues. CDR3 nucleotides: TGTGCCAGCTCACCACGATTCATGGACAGGGAGCGAAACACCACATATTTT. This translates into CASSPRFMDRERNTTYF.

The J gene is TRBJ1-5, the V gene TRBV6-5; no clear D gene. Trimming removed 3 bases at V and 7 bases at J, with 10 bases between. The CDR3 spans 13 residues. Per germline, CDR1 MNHEY and CDR2 SVGAGI. Written as DNA, the CDR3 is TGTGCCAGCAGTTATAACATAGCGCAGCCCCAGCATTTT. Protein product: CASSYNIAQPQHF.

This clone was found many times. Other DNA sequences in the same sample also yield this CDR3. The chain has TRBV10-3 and TRBJ2-2; unclear D gene. There are 13 residues in the CDR3. CDR1 ENHRY and CDR2 SYGVKD come from the germline V gene. V was clipped by 8 bases and J by 4 bases, with 11 bases between them. The CDR3 is CAISEVATGELFF. CDR3 DNA sequence: TGTGCCATCTCTGAGGTGGCCACCGGGGAGCTGTTTTTT.

This sequence joins TRBV4-1 and TRBJ2-1; the D gene is possibly TRBD1 (6 bases). The germline gives CDR1 MGHRA, CDR2 YSYEKL. The V end lost 2 bases, the J end lost 6 bases, and 11 bases lay between the germline ends. The CDR3 extends over 14 amino acids. The CDR3 nucleotides read TGCGCCAGCAGCCAACGGACAGTGGGCAATGAGCAGTTCTTC. This codes for CASSQRTVGNEQFF.

This clone was detected once. In the same sample, other DNA sequences code for this CDR3. The chain employs TRBV5-1 and TRBJ1-2; 8 nucleotides match TRBD1. Germline V gives CDR1 SGHRS, CDR2 YFSETQ. V dropped 0 bases and J dropped 5; count of bases not matched to a gene: 3. The CDR3 has 14 residues. CDR3 region: CASSLGQGLYGYTF. The DNA for the CDR3 is TGCGCCAGCAGCTTGGGACAGGGGCTTTATGGCTACACCTTC.

This chain joins TRBV9 and TRBJ2-7; 8 nucleotides align to TRBD1. Germline assignment: CDR1 SGDLS and CDR2 YYNGEE. V lost 2 bases and J lost 2; bases outside the gene matches: 12. This CDR3 has 17 amino acids. The DNA of the CDR3 is TGTGCCAGCAGCGTTGGTACTGGACAGGGACCGACCTACGAGCAGTACTTC. This encodes CASSVGTGQGPTYEQYF.

The chain carries TRBV5-5 and TRBJ2-7; tentative D call: TRBD1 (6 bases). V was pared by 4 bases and J by 2 bases, with 19 bases between. CDR3 length equals 16 residues. Germline V gene data show CDR1 as SGHKS and CDR2 as YYEKEE (reference sequence). The chain's CDR3 is CASSHNLRTDTYEQYF. The CDR3 coding sequence is TGTGCCAGCAGCCACAACCTACGGACAGATACCTACGAGCAGTACTTC.

The genes are TRBV25-1 and TRBJ2-1, with D possibly being TRBD2 (6 bases). Germline CDR1 reads MGHDK; CDR2 reads SYGVNS. The V gene lost 7 bases and the J gene lost 4 bases, with 17 bases spanning the gap. The CDR3 length is 15 residues. CDR3 nucleotides: TGTGCCAGCACCCCCCGGGAGCGGCGATACAATGAGCAGTTCTTC. This translates into CASTPRERRYNEQFF.

For the CDR3, the DNA is TGTGCCAGCAGTTCATCCGGCGCAACCACCCTTTTCACCGGGGAGCTGTTTTTT. It translates to CASSSSGATTLFTGELFF. The chain couples TRBV27 to TRBJ2-2; no clear D. Trimming took 4 bases from V and 4 from J, leaving 22 bases between them. The CDR3 is 18 residues long. Germline assignment: CDR1 MNHEY and CDR2 SMNVEV (reference sequence).

A word on this clone: This may arise from a read error, as a much more abundant clone is one base away. The chain is built from TRBV14 and TRBJ1-1; D ambiguous. CDR1 and CDR2 from the germline V gene are SGHDN and FVKESK. The length of the CDR3 is 18 residues. This chain's CDR3 is CASSQDSPFGGMNTEVFF. The CDR3 region has the DNA TGTGCCAGCAGCCAAGATTCCCCTTTCGGAGGAATGAACACTGAAGTTTTCTTT.